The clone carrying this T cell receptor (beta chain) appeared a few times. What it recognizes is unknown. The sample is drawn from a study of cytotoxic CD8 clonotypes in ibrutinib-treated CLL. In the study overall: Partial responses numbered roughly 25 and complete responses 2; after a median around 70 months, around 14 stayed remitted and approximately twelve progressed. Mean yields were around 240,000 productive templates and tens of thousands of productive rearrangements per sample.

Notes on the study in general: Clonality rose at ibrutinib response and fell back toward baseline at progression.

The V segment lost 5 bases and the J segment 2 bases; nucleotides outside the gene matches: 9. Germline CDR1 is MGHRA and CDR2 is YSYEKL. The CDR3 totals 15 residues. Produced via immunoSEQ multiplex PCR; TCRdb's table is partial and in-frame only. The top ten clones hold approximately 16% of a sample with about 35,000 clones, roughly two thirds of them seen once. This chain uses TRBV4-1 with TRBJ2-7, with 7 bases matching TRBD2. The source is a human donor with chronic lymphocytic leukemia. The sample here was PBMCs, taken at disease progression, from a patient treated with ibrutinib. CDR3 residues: CASSISSGRTYEQYF. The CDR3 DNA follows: TGCGCCAGCAGCATAAGTAGCGGGCGAACCTACGAGCAGTACTTC.